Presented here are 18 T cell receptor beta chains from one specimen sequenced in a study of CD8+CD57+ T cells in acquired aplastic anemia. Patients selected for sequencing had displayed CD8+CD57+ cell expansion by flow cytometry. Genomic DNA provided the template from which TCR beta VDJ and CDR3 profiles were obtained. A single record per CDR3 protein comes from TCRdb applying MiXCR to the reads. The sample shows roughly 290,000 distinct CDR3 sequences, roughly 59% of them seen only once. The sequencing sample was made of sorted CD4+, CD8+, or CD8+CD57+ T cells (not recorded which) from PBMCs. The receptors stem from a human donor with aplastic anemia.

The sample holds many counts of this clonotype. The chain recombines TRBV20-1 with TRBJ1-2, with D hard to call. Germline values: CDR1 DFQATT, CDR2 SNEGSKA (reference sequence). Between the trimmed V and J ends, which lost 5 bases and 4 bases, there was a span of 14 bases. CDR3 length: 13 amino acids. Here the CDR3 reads CSAGRGDSYGYTF. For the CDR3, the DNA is TGCAGTGCTGGGCGCGGGGATAGCTATGGCTACACCTTC.

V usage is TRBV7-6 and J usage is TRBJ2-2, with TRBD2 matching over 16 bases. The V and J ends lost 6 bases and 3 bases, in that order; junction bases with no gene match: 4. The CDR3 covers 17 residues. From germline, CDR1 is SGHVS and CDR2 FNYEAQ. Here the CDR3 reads CASRDGTSGRDTGELFF. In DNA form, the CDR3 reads TGTGCCAGCAGAGACGGGACTAGCGGGAGGGACACCGGGGAGCTGTTTTTT.

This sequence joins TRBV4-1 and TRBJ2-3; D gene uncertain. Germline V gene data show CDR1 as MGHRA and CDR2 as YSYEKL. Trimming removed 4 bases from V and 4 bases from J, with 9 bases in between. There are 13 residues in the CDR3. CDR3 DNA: TGCGCCAGCAGCCCATGGAGTGCAGATACGCAGTATTTT. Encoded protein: CASSPWSADTQYF.

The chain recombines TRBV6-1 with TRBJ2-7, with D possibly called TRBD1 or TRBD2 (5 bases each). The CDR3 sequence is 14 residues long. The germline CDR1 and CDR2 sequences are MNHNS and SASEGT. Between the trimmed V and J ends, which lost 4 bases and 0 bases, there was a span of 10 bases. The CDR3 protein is CASSGLGVSYEQYF. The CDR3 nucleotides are TGTGCCAGCAGTGGGTTGGGGGTCTCCTACGAGCAGTACTTC.

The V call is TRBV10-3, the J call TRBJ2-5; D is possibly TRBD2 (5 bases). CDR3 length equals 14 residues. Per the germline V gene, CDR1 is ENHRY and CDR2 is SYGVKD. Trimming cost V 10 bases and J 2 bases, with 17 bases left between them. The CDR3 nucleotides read TGTGCCAGCACCGGGGAGCAGTTTCAAGAGACCCAGTACTTC. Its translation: CASTGEQFQETQYF.

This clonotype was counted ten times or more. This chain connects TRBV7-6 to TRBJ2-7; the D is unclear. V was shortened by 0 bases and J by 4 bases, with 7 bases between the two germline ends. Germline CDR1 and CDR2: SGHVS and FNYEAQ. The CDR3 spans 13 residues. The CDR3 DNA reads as TGTGCCAGCAGCTTAGCAGACGGATACGAGCAGTACTTC. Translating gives CASSLADGYEQYF.

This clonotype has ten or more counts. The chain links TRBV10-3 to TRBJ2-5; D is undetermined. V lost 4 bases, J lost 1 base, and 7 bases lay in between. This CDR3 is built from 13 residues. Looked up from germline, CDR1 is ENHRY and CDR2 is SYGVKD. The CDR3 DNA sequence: TGTGCCATCAGTGCAGCACTCCAAGAGACCCAGTACTTC. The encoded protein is CAISAALQETQYF.

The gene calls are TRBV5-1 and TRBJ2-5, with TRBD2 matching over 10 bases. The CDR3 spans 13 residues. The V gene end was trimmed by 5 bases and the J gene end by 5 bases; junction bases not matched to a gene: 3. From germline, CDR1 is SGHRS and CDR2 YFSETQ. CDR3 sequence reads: CASRAGGRETQYF. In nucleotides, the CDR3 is TGCGCCAGCAGAGCGGGGGGGAGGGAGACCCAGTACTTC.

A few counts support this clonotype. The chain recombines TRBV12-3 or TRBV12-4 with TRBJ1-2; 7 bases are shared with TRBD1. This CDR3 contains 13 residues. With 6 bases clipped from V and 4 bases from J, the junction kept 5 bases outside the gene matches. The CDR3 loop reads CASSPRGPYGYTF. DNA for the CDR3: TGTGCCAGCAGCCCTAGGGGGCCCTATGGCTACACCTTC.

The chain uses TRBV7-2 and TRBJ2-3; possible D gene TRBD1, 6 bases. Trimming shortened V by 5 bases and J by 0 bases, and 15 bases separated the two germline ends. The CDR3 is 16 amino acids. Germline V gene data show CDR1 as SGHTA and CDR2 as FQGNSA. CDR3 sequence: CASSQEGTRSTDTQYF. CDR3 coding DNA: TGTGCCAGCAGCCAAGAAGGGACAAGGAGCACAGATACGCAGTATTTT.

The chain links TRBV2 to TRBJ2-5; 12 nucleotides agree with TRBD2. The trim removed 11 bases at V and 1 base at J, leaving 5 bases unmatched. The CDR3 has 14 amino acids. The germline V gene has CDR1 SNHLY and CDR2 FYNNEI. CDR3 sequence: CACTLAGGQETQYF. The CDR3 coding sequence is TGTGCCTGCACACTAGCGGGGGGCCAAGAGACCCAGTACTTC.

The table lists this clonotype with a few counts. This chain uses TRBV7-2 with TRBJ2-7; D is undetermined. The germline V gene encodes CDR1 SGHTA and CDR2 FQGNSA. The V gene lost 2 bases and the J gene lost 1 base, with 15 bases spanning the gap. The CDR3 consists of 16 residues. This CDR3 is CASSLSARHTSYEQYF. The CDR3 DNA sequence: TGTGCCAGCAGCTTATCAGCTCGACATACATCCTACGAGCAGTACTTC.

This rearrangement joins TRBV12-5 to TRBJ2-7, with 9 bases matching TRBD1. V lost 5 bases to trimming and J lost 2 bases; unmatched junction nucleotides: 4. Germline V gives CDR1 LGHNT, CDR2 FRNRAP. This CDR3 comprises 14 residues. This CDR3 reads CASGTGTGTYEQYF. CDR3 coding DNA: TGTGCTAGTGGTACCGGGACAGGGACCTACGAGCAGTACTTC.

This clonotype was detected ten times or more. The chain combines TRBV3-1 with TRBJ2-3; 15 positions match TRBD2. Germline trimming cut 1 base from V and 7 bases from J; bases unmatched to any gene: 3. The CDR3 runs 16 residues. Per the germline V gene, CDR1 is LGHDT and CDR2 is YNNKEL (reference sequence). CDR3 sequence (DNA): TGTGCCAGCAGCCAAGGGACTAGCGGGAGGGTACATACGCAGTATTTT. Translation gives CASSQGTSGRVHTQYF.

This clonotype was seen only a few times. Here the CDR3 DNA reads TGTGCCAGCTCCTCCCGGGGGACTAGAGTATTCAACGAGCAGTACTTC. Translating gives CASSSRGTRVFNEQYF. V is TRBV2 and J is TRBJ2-7; TRBD2 matches 8 bases. Germline-derived CDR1 and CDR2 are SNHLY and FYNNEI. V lost 8 bases to trimming and J lost 5 bases; unmatched junction nucleotides: 17. This CDR3 comprises 16 residues.

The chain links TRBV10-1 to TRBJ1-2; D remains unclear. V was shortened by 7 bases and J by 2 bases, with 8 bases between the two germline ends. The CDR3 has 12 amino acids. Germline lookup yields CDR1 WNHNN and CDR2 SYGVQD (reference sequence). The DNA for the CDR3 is TGCGCCAGCAAGGGCCAGAACTATGGCTACACCTTC. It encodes CASKGQNYGYTF.

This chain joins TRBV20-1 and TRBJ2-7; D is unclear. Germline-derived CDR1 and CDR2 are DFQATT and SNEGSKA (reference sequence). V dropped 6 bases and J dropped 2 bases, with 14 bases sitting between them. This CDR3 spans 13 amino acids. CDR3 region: CSAPTGPAYEQYF. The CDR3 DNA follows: TGCAGTGCCCCGACTGGTCCAGCCTACGAGCAGTACTTC.

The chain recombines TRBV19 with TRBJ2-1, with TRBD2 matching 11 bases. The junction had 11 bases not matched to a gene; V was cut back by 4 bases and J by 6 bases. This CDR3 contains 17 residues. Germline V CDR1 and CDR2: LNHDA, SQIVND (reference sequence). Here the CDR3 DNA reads TGTGCCAGTAGTACATCTCTGACTAGCGGGATAAGCAATGAGCAGTTCTTC. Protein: CASSTSLTSGISNEQFF.